This T cell receptor (beta chain) was profiled in a study of cytomegalovirus exposure and HLA in healthy donors. Study background: Around 80 million unique TCRs from HLA-typed donors were held in an early data release. Study results and limitations: Per a prior analysis, the majority of TCR beta V segments were productive roughly 90% or roughly 30% of the time. Later analysis found that TCR beta chains associated with HLA were more clonally expanded than other, equally common chains.

13 Jbeta primers and 60 Vbeta primers were used for the PCR. Using immunoSEQ multiplex PCR, the repertoire was profiled, and TCRdb retains in-frame clones only, with some absent. The table lists approximately 100,000 clones, around 84% of them singletons. It was healthy bone marrow donors who served as donors. A note on this clone: Its cognate antigen is unknown.

This receptor was identified in a man aged 35-49 years in good health and CMV-seropositive. Sequenced input: PBMCs.

CDR3 DNA sequence: TGTGCCAGCAGCGGCAACCGGGACAGGGGCTACGAGCAGTACTTC. This codes for CASSGNRDRGYEQYF. This chain uses TRBV5-4 with TRBJ2-7; 10 bases fit TRBD1. Germline assignment: CDR1 SGHNT and CDR2 YYREEE (reference sequence). This CDR3 is built from 15 residues. Losses at the gene ends were 4 bases for V and 3 bases for J; bases not matched to a gene: 7.